Listed below are T cell receptor beta chains from one sample, sequenced in a study of metastatic and nonmetastatic thyroid tumors. TCRdb re-called clones from the PCR reads using MiXCR. Of 30,000 to 45,000 clones detected, roughly 26% appear once; the ten largest clones hold roughly a tenth. Material for sequencing was blood. These receptors came from a female donor with papillary thyroid cancer or a benign thyroid nodule (not recorded which). Some clones in this sample may be carry-over from other donors' samples. Each CDR3 is given with its conserved first and last residue. D genes are given only for firm matches. Clone size, where shown, is once, few, many, or a class for clones that have expanded.

TRBV6-2/TRBV6-3	few	TRBD2	TRBJ2-5	TGTGGCAGCAGTTTAGCGGGAGAGGTGGAGACCCAGTACTTC	CGSSLAGEVETQYF
TRBV20-1	many	NA	TRBJ2-1	TGCAGTGCTAGCTACGGATCCTACAATGAGCAGTTCTTC	CSASYGSYNEQFF
TRBV30	few	NA	TRBJ1-5	TGTGCCTGGAGTAGAGAGCTTCAGCCCCAGCATTTT	CAWSRELQPQHF
TRBV20-1	NA	NA	TRBJ1-6	TGCAGTGCTAGAAGGGGATTTAACGATTCACCCCTCCACTTT	CSARRGFNDSPLHF
TRBV5-5	many	TRBD1	TRBJ1-1	TGTGCCAGCAGCCGCCAGGGGGCTGTGAACACTGAAGCTTTCTTT	CASSRQGAVNTEAFF
TRBV7-9	NA	TRBD1	TRBJ1-2	TGTGCCAGCAGCGGAGGACAGGGCTTTTTTGGCTACACCTTC	CASSGGQGFFGYTF
TRBV7-6	NA	NA	TRBJ1-1	TGTGCCAGCAGCTTCCTAGCTGGAGTTAACACTGAAGCTTTCTTT	CASSFLAGVNTEAFF
TRBV5-1	many	TRBD2	TRBJ2-1	TGCGCCAGCAGCTTGGAGGGACTAGCGGGAGTGAATGAGCAGTTCTTC	CASSLEGLAGVNEQFF
TRBV30	few	NA	TRBJ1-1	TGTGCCTGGAGTCCAGGGACCCTAGGCACTGAAGCTTTCTTT	CAWSPGTLGTEAFF
TRBV6-1	few	NA	TRBJ2-5	TGTGCCAGCAGTGCACCGCGTGGGCAAGAGACCCAGTACTTC	CASSAPRGQETQYF
TRBV20-1	NA	NA	TRBJ1-1	TGCAGTGCTAGAGACGCTTTATTT	CSARDALF
TRBV6-7	few	NA	TRBJ2-7	TGTGCCAGCACTCCCCCAGGGGAGGCGCTTTACGAGCAGTACTTC	CASTPPGEALYEQYF
TRBV19	many	NA	TRBJ1-5	TGTGCCAGTAGTGAGGCCAGGTACAATCAGCCCCAGCATTTT	CASSEARYNQPQHF
TRBV20-1	many	TRBD2	TRBJ2-7	TGCAGTGCTAGAGAACTAGCGGGGGGGCTCTACGAGCAGTACTTC	CSARELAGGLYEQYF
TRBV19	NA	TRBD1	TRBJ1-5	TGTGCCAGTAGTATGCTCAAGACAGGGGGCAATCAGCCCCAGCATTTT	CASSMLKTGGNQPQHF
TRBV6-6	NA	NA	TRBJ1-3	TGTGCCAGCAGTTACGCGGGCGCGCCCGGAAACACCATATATTTT	CASSYAGAPGNTIYF
TRBV7-2	many	NA	TRBJ2-1	TGTGCCAGCAGCTTAGCGGGGGATGGTGGCGTATACAATGAGCAGTTCTTC	CASSLAGDGGVYNEQFF
TRBV25-1	few	TRBD1	TRBJ2-3	TGTGCCAGCAGTGGGGTAAACAGGGGGCTCTATACGCAGTATTTT	CASSGVNRGLYTQYF
TRBV6-1	medium-sized	NA	TRBJ2-6	TGTGCCAGCCGGGGTGGGGGACACAACTCTGGGGCCAACGTCCTGACTTTC	CASRGGGHNSGANVLTF
TRBV11-2	once	NA	TRBJ1-4	TGTGCCAGCAGCTTAAGCCAGGGCAGGAGGAAATCTAATGAAAAACTGTTTTTT	CASSLSQGRRKSNEKLFF
TRBV5-1	few	NA	TRBJ1-2	TGCGCCAGCAGCTGGGATTGGGGGGTAAACTATGGCTACACCTTC	CASSWDWGVNYGYTF
TRBV5-6	many	NA	TRBJ2-7	TGTGCCAGCAGCCCTCAGGACAGTACCTACGAGCAGTACTTC	CASSPQDSTYEQYF
TRBV12-3/TRBV12-4	many	NA	TRBJ2-4	TGTGCCAGCAGTTTCCAGGGGGGGAACATTCAGTACTTC	CASSFQGGNIQYF
TRBV7-8	NA	NA	TRBJ1-2	TGTGCCAGCAGCTTAAGGGGCTGGGAGACATTTAACTATGGCTACACCTTC	CASSLRGWETFNYGYTF
TRBV30	few	NA	TRBJ2-6	TGTGCCTGCGCAGGGTTAGGGGCCAACGTCCTGACTTTC	CACAGLGANVLTF
TRBV20-1	NA	TRBD1	TRBJ2-2	TGCAGTGCTGCCGGGACAGAGAACACCGGGGAGCTGTTTTTT	CSAAGTENTGELFF
TRBV7-9	NA	TRBD2	TRBJ2-1	TGTGCCAGCTCCCGAGGCGGGAGGGCCGAGTTCTTC	CASSRGGRAEFF
TRBV5-1	NA	NA	TRBJ2-7	TGCGCCAGCAGATTGGGGCCCAACTCCTACGAGCAGTACTTC	CASRLGPNSYEQYF
TRBV27	medium-sized	NA	TRBJ1-2	TGTGCCAGCAGCCGGTCGACATTTTACTATGGCTACACCTTC	CASSRSTFYYGYTF
TRBV2	few	NA	TRBJ2-7	TGTGCCAGCAGTGACCAGCGGAAAGGTCCGGGACAGTACTTC	CASSDQRKGPGQYF
TRBV11-1	NA	NA	TRBJ2-1	TGTGCCAGCAGCATGACTAGTGTGGGTTACAATGAGCAGTTCTTC	CASSMTSVGYNEQFF
TRBV6-1	many	TRBD1	TRBJ2-5	TGTGCCAGCAGTCATGGACAGGGCGGTGAGACCCAGTACTTC	CASSHGQGGETQYF
TRBV20-1	NA	NA	TRBJ2-5	TGCGGTGCTATACCGCTAAGCGGGACACAAGAGACCCAGTACTTC	CGAIPLSGTQETQYF
TRBV20-1	NA	NA	TRBJ1-1	TGCAGTGCTAGACAAGGGGGTAGGGGGGACACTGAAGCTTTCTTT	CSARQGGRGDTEAFF
TRBV28	NA	NA	TRBJ1-5	TGTGCCAGCAGTTTAGACAGTTTAGCTCGTTTGTGGCCCCAGCATTTT	CASSLDSLARLWPQHF
TRBV7-2	many	NA	TRBJ2-1	TGTGCCAGCAGCCTTGCGGGACTTACCTACAATGAGCAGTTCTTC	CASSLAGLTYNEQFF
TRBV24-1	many	NA	TRBJ1-2	TGTGCCACCAGTGAAGGTAGTTGGTCCAGCGATAGCTACACCTTC	CATSEGSWSSDSYTF
TRBV10-3	few	NA	TRBJ2-7	TGTGCCATCTCTGCGAGCACTCTTTGCGGCGAGCAGTACTTC	CAISASTLCGEQYF
TRBV5-1	NA	TRBD2	TRBJ2-1	TGCGCCAGCAGCTTGGGTCGGGAGGGCAGGGAGCAGTTCTTC	CASSLGREGREQFF
TRBV6-2/TRBV6-3	NA	TRBD1	TRBJ2-7	TGTGCCAGCAGGACAGGGACGCACGAGCAATACTTC	CASRTGTHEQYF
TRBV6-6	NA	NA	TRBJ1-3	TGTGCCATCAGGTACTCTGTAAACACCATATATTTT	CAIRYSVNTIYF
TRBV5-1	many	TRBD2	TRBJ2-5	TGCGCCAGCACACTAGCGGGGAGGGTAGAGGAGACCCAGTACTTC	CASTLAGRVEETQYF
TRBV7-2	many	NA	TRBJ2-1	TGTGCCAGCAGCTTAGCGGGGGCCCGCGCGCGACGGTTCTTC	CASSLAGARARRFF
TRBV2	few	NA	TRBJ2-7	TGTGCCAGCAGTGTCCAGGGCTACGAGCAGTACTTC	CASSVQGYEQYF
TRBV28	NA	NA	TRBJ2-7	TGTGCCAGCAGGCCGATGGTGACCTACGAGCAGTACTTC	CASRPMVTYEQYF
TRBV19	many	TRBD1	TRBJ1-1	TGTGCCAGTAGTATGCAGGGGGGTTTGAACACTGAAGCTTTCTTT	CASSMQGGLNTEAFF